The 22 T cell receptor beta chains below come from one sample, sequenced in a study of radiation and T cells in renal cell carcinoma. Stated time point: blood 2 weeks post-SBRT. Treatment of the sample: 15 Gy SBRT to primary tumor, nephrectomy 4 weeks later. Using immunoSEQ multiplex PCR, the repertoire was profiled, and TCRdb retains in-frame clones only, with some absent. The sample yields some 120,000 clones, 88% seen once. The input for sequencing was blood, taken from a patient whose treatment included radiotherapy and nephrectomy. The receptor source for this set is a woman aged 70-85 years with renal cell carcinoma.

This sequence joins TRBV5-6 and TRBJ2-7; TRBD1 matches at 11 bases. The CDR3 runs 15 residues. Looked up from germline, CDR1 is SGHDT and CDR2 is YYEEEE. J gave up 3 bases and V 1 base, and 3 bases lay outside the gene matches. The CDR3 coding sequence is TGTGCCAGCAGCTTGCAGGGGACAGGGGGCTACGAGCAGTACTTC. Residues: CASSLQGTGGYEQYF. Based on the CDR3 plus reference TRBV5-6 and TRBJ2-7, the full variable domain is DAGVTQSPTHLIKTRGQQVTLRCSPKSGHDTVSWYQQALGQGPQFIFQYYEEEERQRGNFPDRFSGHQFPNYSSELNVNALLLGDSALYLCASSLQGTGGYEQYFGPGTRLTVT.

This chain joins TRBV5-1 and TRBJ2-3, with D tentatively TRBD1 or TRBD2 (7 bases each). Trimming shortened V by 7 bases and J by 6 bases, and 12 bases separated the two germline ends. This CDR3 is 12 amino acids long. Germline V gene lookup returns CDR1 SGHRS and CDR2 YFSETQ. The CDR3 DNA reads TGCGCCAGCCAGGGGGGGTCGGATACGCAGTATTTT. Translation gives CASQGGSDTQYF. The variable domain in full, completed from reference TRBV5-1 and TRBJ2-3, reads KAGVTQTPRYLIKTRGQQVTLSCSPISGHRSVSWYQQTPGQGLQFLFEYFSETQRNKGNFPGRFSGRQFSNSRSEMNVSTLELGDSALYLCASQGGSDTQYFGPGTRLTVL.

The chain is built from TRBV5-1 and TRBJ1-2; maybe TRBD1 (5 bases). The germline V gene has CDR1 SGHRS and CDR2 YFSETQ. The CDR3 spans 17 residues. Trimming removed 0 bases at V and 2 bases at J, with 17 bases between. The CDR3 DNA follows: TGCGCCAGCAGCTTGGCTTATGGGACCGATAGGAACTATGGCTACACCTTC. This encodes CASSLAYGTDRNYGYTF.

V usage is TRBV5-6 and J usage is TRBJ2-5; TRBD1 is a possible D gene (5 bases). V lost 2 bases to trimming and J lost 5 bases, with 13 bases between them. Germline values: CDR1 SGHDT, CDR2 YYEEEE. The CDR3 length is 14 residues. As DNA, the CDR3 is TGTGCCAGCAGCTTCTCCCCAGGGTCCGAGACCCAGTACTTC. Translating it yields CASSFSPGSETQYF.

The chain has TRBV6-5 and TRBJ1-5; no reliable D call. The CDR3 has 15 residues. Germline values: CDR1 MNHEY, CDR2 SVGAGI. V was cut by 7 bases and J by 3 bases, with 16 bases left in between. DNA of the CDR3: TGTGCCAGCAACTCATTACGGGAGGTCAATCAGCCCCAGCATTTT. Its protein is CASNSLREVNQPQHF.

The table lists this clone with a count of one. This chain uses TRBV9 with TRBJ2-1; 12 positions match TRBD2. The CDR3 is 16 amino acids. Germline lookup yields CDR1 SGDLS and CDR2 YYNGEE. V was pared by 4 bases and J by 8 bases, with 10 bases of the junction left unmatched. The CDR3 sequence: CASSPRLAGGHYEQFF. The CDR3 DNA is TGTGCCAGCAGCCCCCGGCTAGCGGGGGGGCACTATGAGCAGTTCTTC.

The CDR3 loop is CASSLVIGVGDTQYF. The CDR3 DNA is TGTGCCAGCAGCTTAGTTATAGGGGTAGGGGATACGCAGTATTTT. The rearrangement joins TRBV7-2 to TRBJ2-3; maybe TRBD1 (5 bases). V gave up 1 base and J gave up 6 bases, with 14 bases separating them. CDR3 length: 15 residues. Germline V gene data show CDR1 as SGHTA and CDR2 as FQGNSA.

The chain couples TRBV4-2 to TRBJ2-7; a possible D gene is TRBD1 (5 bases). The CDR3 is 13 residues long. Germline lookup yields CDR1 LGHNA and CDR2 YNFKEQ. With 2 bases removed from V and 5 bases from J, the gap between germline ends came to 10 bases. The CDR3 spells CASSQPGSNEQYF. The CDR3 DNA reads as TGTGCCAGCAGCCAACCAGGGTCTAACGAGCAGTACTTC.

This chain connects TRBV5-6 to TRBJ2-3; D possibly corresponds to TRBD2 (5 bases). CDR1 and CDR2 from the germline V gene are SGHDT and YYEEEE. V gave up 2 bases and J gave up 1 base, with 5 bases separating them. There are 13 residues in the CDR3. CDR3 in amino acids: CASSFGGTDTQYF. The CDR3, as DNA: TGTGCCAGCAGCTTCGGGGGCACAGATACGCAGTATTTT.

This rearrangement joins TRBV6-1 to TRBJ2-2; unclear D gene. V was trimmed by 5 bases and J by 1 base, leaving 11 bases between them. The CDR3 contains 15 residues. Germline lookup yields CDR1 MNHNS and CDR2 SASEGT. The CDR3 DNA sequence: TGTGCCAGCAGTTTTCGGACGGAGAACACCGGGGAGCTGTTTTTT. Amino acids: CASSFRTENTGELFF.

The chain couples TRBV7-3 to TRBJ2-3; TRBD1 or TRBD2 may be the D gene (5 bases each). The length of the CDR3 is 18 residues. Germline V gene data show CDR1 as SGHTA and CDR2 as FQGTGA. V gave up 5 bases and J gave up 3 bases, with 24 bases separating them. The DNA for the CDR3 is TGTGCCAGCAGCCCAACCGGGACCGGCAACCCGGTGACAGATACGCAGTATTTT. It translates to CASSPTGTGNPVTDTQYF.

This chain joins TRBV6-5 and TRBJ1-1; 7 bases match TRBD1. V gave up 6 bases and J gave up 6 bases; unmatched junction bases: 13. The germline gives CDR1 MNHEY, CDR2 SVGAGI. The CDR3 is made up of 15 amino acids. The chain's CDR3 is CASRPSTGRRAEAFF. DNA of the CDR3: TGTGCCAGCAGGCCTTCGACAGGGAGAAGGGCTGAAGCTTTCTTT.

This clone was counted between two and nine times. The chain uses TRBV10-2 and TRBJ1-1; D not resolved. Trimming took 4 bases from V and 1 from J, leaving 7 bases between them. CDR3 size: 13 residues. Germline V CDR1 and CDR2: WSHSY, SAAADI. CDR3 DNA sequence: TGCGCCAGCAGTGTCGAGAGGAACACTGAAGCTTTCTTT. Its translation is CASSVERNTEAFF.

CDR3 nucleotides: TGTGCCAGCAGTGGTCGTGAGACCCAGTACTTC. Protein sequence: CASSGRETQYF. The chain employs TRBV2 and TRBJ2-5; no clear D gene. CDR1 and CDR2 from the germline V gene are SNHLY and FYNNEI. V lost 4 bases, J lost 5 bases, and 5 bases lay in between. This CDR3 is 11 amino acids long.

As DNA, the CDR3 is TGTGCCAGCAGCTTTTGGGGGGGACTTAGCACAGATACGCAGTATTTT. As protein: CASSFWGGLSTDTQYF. The chain combines TRBV7-9 with TRBJ2-3; 7 positions agree with TRBD2. This CDR3 region has 16 residues. CDR1 SEHNR and CDR2 FQNEAQ come from the germline V gene (reference sequence). V gave up 3 bases and J gave up 0 bases; unmatched junction bases: 6.

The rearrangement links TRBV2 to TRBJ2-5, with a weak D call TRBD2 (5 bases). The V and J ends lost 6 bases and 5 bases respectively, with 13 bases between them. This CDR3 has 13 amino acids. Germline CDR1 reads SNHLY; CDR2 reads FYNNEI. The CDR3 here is CASSLTSRETQYF. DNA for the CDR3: TGTGCCAGCAGCCTTACTAGTCGGGAGACCCAGTACTTC.

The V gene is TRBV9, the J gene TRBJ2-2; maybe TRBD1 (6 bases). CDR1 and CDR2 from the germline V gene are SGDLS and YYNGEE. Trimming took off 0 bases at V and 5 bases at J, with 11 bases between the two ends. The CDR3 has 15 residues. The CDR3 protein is CASSVALQGTGELFF. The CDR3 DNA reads TGTGCCAGCAGCGTAGCCTTACAGGGTACCGGGGAGCTGTTTTTT.

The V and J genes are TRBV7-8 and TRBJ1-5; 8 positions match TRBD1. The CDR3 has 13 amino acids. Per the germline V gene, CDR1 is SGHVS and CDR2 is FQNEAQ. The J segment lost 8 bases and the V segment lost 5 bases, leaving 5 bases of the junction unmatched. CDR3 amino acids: CASSLLQGEPQHF. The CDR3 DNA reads TGTGCCAGCAGCCTATTACAGGGGGAGCCCCAGCATTTT.

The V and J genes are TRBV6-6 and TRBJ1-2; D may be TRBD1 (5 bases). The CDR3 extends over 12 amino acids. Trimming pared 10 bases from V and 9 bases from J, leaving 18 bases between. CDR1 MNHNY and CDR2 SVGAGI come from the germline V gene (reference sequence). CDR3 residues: CAIWGRDSRYTF. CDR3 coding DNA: TGTGCCATCTGGGGGAGGGATAGTCGCTACACCTTC.

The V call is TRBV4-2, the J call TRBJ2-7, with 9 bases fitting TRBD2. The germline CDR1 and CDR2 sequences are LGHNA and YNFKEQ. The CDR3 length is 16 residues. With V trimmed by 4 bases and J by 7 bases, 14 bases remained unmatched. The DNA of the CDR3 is TGTGCCAGCAGCCTTCCTCTCGCGGGGGGGCCGGGGGAGCAGTACTTC. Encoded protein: CASSLPLAGGPGEQYF.

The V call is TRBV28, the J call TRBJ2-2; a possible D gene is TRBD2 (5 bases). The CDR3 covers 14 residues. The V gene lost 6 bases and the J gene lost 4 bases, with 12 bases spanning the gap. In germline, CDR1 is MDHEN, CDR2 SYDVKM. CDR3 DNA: TGTGCCAGCAGAGTACGGGAATTCACCGGGGAGCTGTTTTTT. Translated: CASRVREFTGELFF.

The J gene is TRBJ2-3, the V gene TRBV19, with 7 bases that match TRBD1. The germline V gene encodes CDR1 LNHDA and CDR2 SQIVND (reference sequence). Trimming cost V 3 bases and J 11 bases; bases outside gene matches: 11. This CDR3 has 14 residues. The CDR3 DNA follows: TGTGCCAGTAGTATCGCCGGGACAGCCACTGAGCAGTATTTT. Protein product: CASSIAGTATEQYF.